Each of the 27 T cell receptor beta chains below was sequenced from the same sample in a study of neurological immune-mediated disorders. Noted time point: longitudinal time-point 2. TCRdb used MiXCR to reprocess the 5' RACE reads, holding one entry per CDR3 protein. The sample contains approximately 89,000 distinct CDR3 sequences, roughly 13% of which appear only once. Sequenced sample: PBMCs. All receptors derive from a female donor with HTLV-1-associated myelopathy (HAM/TSP).

This clonotype was seen ten or more times. This rearrangement joins TRBV5-1 to TRBJ2-2; D tentatively fits TRBD1 or TRBD2 (6 bases each). Germline V gives CDR1 SGHRS, CDR2 YFSETQ. Trimming took off 5 bases at V and 8 bases at J, with 19 bases between the two ends. The CDR3 sequence is 15 residues long. CDR3 in amino acids: CASRDGQPGGGELFF. The CDR3 DNA reads as TGCGCCAGCAGGGATGGACAGCCAGGAGGGGGGGAGCTGTTTTTT.

This clonotype was observed at least ten times. The CDR3 loop reads CASSEGRATEAFF. The CDR3 bases are TGTGCCAGCAGTGAAGGACGAGCCACTGAAGCTTTCTTT. V and J are TRBV2 and TRBJ1-1; no firm D call. Germline V gene data show CDR1 as SNHLY and CDR2 as FYNNEI. The CDR3 spans 13 residues. Trimming took 1 base from V and 4 from J, leaving 7 bases between them. Full variable domain (remainder filled in from reference TRBV2 and TRBJ1-1): EPEVTQTPSHQVTQMGQEVILRCVPISNHLYFYWYRQILGQKVEFLVSFYNNEISEKSEIFDDQFSVERPDGSNFTLKIRSTKLEDSAMYFCASSEGRATEAFFGQGTRLTVV.

Ten or more counts support this clonotype. The chain is built from TRBV7-2 and TRBJ2-7, with TRBD2 matching 7 bases. From germline, CDR1 is SGHTA and CDR2 FQGNSA. This CDR3 comprises 15 residues. Trimming cost V 0 bases and J 3 bases; bases outside gene matches: 5. CDR3 loop: CASSLAGGINYEQYF. The CDR3 nucleotides read TGTGCCAGCAGCTTAGCCGGGGGGATAAACTACGAGCAGTACTTC.

This clonotype was picked up many times. J is TRBJ2-1 and V is TRBV7-2, with D maybe TRBD1 (5 bases). Per the germline V gene, CDR1 is SGHTA and CDR2 is FQGNSA. Trimming removed 4 bases at V and 0 bases at J, with 7 bases between. The CDR3 extends over 14 amino acids. CDR3 DNA sequence: TGTGCCAGCAGCTCCCAGGGCTCCTACAATGAGCAGTTCTTC. Its protein product is CASSSQGSYNEQFF.

This chain uses TRBV14 with TRBJ1-2; no clear D. Germline CDR1 and CDR2: SGHDN and FVKESK. This CDR3 is built from 15 residues. V dropped 1 base and J dropped 5 bases, with 14 bases sitting between them. CDR3 DNA sequence: TGTGCCAGCAGCCAAGCCGGAACAGTACGTTATGGCTACACCTTC. Protein sequence: CASSQAGTVRYGYTF.

Turning to this clonotype: Possible read error: a much larger clone is one base away. This rearrangement joins TRBV2 to TRBJ2-3; D is unresolved. Judging by the DNA end, TRBJ1-5 fits better; the J call may be wrong. CDR1 SNHLY and CDR2 FYNNEI come from the germline V gene. The CDR3 is 12 amino acids. In nucleotides, the CDR3 is TGTGCCAGCAGTGTAAGCACAGATACGCAGCATTTT. As protein: CASSVSTDTQHF.

The chain combines TRBV5-1 with TRBJ1-2, with D possibly being TRBD1 (6 bases). Germline values: CDR1 SGHRS, CDR2 YFSETQ. CDR3 length: 14 amino acids. V lost 0 bases, J lost 3 bases, and 9 bases lay in between. In nucleotides, the CDR3 is TGCGCCAGCAGCTTGGACAGGGCGGACTATGGCTACACCTTC. This sequence encodes CASSLDRADYGYTF.

This clonotype was observed at least ten times. The chain uses TRBV5-1 and TRBJ1-5; TRBD1 matches 8 bases. The CDR3 consists of 16 residues. V lost 0 bases, J lost 0 bases, and 2 bases stayed unmatched. Germline V gives CDR1 SGHRS, CDR2 YFSETQ. This chain's CDR3 is CASSLEGQGSNQPQHF. The CDR3 region has the DNA TGCGCCAGCAGCTTGGAAGGACAGGGTAGCAATCAGCCCCAGCATTTT.

This clonotype was observed many times. This chain uses TRBV7-9 with TRBJ2-4; D is possibly TRBD2 (6 bases). V was shortened by 3 bases and J by 7 bases, with 10 bases between the two germline ends. The CDR3 has 13 amino acids. Germline assignment: CDR1 SEHNR and CDR2 FQNEAQ (reference sequence). The CDR3 here is CASSLGEANIQYF. CDR3 DNA sequence: TGTGCCAGCAGCTTGGGGGAGGCGAACATTCAGTACTTC.

The table lists this clonotype with a few counts. The chain is built from TRBV4-1 and TRBJ2-1; 9 bases map to TRBD1. The CDR3 length is 13 residues. CDR1 and CDR2 from the germline V gene are MGHRA and YSYEKL. The V gene end was trimmed by 1 base and the J gene end by 8 bases; junction bases not matched to a gene: 0. The CDR3 bases are TGCGCCAGCAGCCAAGGACAGGGGGATGAGCAGTTCTTC. This gives the protein CASSQGQGDEQFF.

The chain uses TRBV18 and TRBJ1-2; 10 positions match TRBD1. The CDR3 loop spans 15 amino acids. CDR1 is KGHSH, CDR2 LQKENI, per germline. The V and J ends lost 0 bases and 2 bases, in that order; junction bases with no gene match: 0. This CDR3 reads CASSPPGQGNYGYTF. CDR3 DNA sequence: TGTGCCAGCTCACCACCGGGACAGGGGAACTATGGCTACACCTTC.

This clonotype was counted many times. The chain employs TRBV10-3 and TRBJ2-1; 9 positions agree with TRBD2. The V gene's germline CDR1 is ENHRY and CDR2 SYGVKD. J lost 8 bases, V lost 8 bases, and 4 bases had no gene match. The CDR3 loop spans 12 amino acids. In DNA, the CDR3 is TGTGCCATCGGACTAGCGATGGATGAGCAGTTCTTC. Protein product: CAIGLAMDEQFF.

The rearrangement uses TRBV6-1 and TRBJ1-5; maybe TRBD1 (6 bases). This CDR3 is 13 amino acids long. Trimming cost V 2 bases and J 7 bases, with 9 bases left between them. Germline V gene data show CDR1 as MNHNS and CDR2 as SASEGT. CDR3 in amino acids: CASSERGRQPQHF. The CDR3 region has the DNA TGTGCCAGCAGTGAAAGGGGGAGGCAGCCCCAGCATTTT.

This clonotype was detected ten times or more. The V and J genes are TRBV7-3 and TRBJ1-6; D remains ambiguous. V lost 2 bases and J lost 6, with 11 bases in between. CDR1 is SGHTA, CDR2 FQGTGA, per germline. The CDR3 is 15 amino acids. The DNA of the CDR3 is TGTGCCAGCAGCTTATTAGGCGGTTCTAATTCACCCCTCCACTTT. This codes for CASSLLGGSNSPLHF.

There are many counts of this clonotype. V usage is TRBV5-1 and J usage is TRBJ2-2; no clear D. The germline gives CDR1 SGHRS, CDR2 YFSETQ. This CDR3 has 13 residues. V dropped 1 base and J dropped 7 bases, with 8 bases sitting between them. This chain's CDR3 is CASSLSVSGELFF. CDR3 nucleotide sequence: TGCGCCAGCAGCTTGAGCGTCAGCGGGGAGCTGTTTTTT.

This clonotype ranks as medium-sized. The J gene is TRBJ2-1, the V gene TRBV5-1, with TRBD1 identical over 7 bases. Germline values: CDR1 SGHRS, CDR2 YFSETQ. Losses at the gene ends were 4 bases for V and 9 bases for J; bases not matched to a gene: 13. The CDR3 is 15 residues long. Here the CDR3 DNA reads TGCGCCAGCAGCCCCGGGACAGAGTTGTTAGGTGAGCAGTTCTTC. It is translated as CASSPGTELLGEQFF. Complete variable domain (other parts from reference TRBV5-1 and TRBJ2-1): KAGVTQTPRYLIKTRGQQVTLSCSPISGHRSVSWYQQTPGQGLQFLFEYFSETQRNKGNFPGRFSGRQFSNSRSEMNVSTLELGDSALYLCASSPGTELLGEQFFGPGTRLTVL.

The table lists this clonotype with many counts. The V call is TRBV20-1, the J call TRBJ2-5; 9 positions match TRBD2. Germline V gene lookup returns CDR1 DFQATT and CDR2 SNEGSKA (reference sequence). The CDR3 runs 14 residues. The junction had 5 bases not matched to a gene; V was cut back by 2 bases and J by 4 bases. CDR3 loop: CSARTGLATETQYF. In nucleotides, the CDR3 is TGCAGTGCTAGAACAGGACTAGCGACAGAGACCCAGTACTTC.

As concerns this clonotype: It may be a read error: a sequence one base away is much more abundant. The chain is built from TRBV20-1 and TRBJ2-7; TRBD1 is a possible D gene (7 bases). The CDR3 loop spans 12 amino acids. Germline V gives CDR1 DFQATT, CDR2 SNEGSKA (reference sequence). The CDR3 protein is CRPAGQSYEQHF. The CDR3 coding sequence is TGCAGGCCTGCGGGACAGTCCTACGAGCAGCACTTC.

CDR3 sequence reads: CASGRPARDGEQFF. For the CDR3, the DNA is TGTGCCAGCGGCCGGCCAGCTAGAGATGGTGAGCAGTTCTTC. This chain uses TRBV2 with TRBJ2-1, with D uncertain. Trimming stripped 8 bases from V and 9 bases from J, with 20 bases between. Germline V gene data show CDR1 as SNHLY and CDR2 as FYNNEI. CDR3 length: 14 amino acids.

The table lists this clonotype with many counts. The CDR3 sequence: CASSPGTSSYNEQFF. CDR3 DNA: TGCGCCAGCAGCCCCGGGACTAGCTCCTACAATGAGCAGTTCTTC. The chain employs TRBV5-1 and TRBJ2-1, with TRBD2 matching 8 bases. The V gene's germline CDR1 is SGHRS and CDR2 YFSETQ. Trimming cost V 4 bases and J 0 bases; bases outside gene matches: 3. This CDR3 has 15 residues.

This clonotype was observed at least ten times. The rearrangement joins TRBV4-1 to TRBJ2-1; 9 nucleotides match TRBD1. The CDR3 loop spans 18 amino acids. Germline assignment: CDR1 MGHRA and CDR2 YSYEKL. With 0 bases clipped from V and 1 base from J, the junction kept 7 bases outside the gene matches. The CDR3 region is CASSQDLQTGGSYNEQFF. For the CDR3, the DNA is TGCGCCAGCAGCCAAGATCTCCAGACAGGGGGGTCCTACAATGAGCAGTTCTTC.

This clonotype occurred many times. The CDR3 DNA reads as TGCGCCAGCAGCGGAGAGGGTATATTCGCCGGGGAGCTGTTTTTT. Residues: CASSGEGIFAGELFF. The genes are TRBV4-3 and TRBJ2-2; TRBD2 might be the D (5 bases). V was shortened by 5 bases and J by 6 bases, with 16 bases between the two germline ends. The germline CDR1 and CDR2 sequences are LGHNA and YSLEER. CDR3 length: 15 amino acids.

This sequence joins TRBV20-1 and TRBJ2-7, with 10 bases that match TRBD1. Germline CDR1 and CDR2: DFQATT and SNEGSKA (reference sequence). The CDR3 covers 15 residues. After removal of 1 base from V and 5 bases from J, the junction contained 8 bases not matched to a gene. The CDR3 region is CSARGDRGPWNEQYF. The DNA for the CDR3 is TGCAGTGCTAGAGGAGACAGGGGGCCGTGGAACGAGCAGTACTTC.

This clonotype was counted once. The V call is TRBV5-6, the J call TRBJ2-3; 13 bases agree with TRBD2. The CDR3 loop spans 17 amino acids. V lost 2 bases and J lost 2; bases outside the gene matches: 5. CDR1 is SGHDT and CDR2 is YYEEEE in the germline V gene. As DNA, the CDR3 is TGTGCCAGCAGCTTACCGGGACTAGCGGGGACCACAGATACGCAGTATTTT. Translating gives CASSLPGLAGTTDTQYF. Together with reference TRBV5-6 and TRBJ2-3, the CDR3 gives the full variable domain: DAGVTQSPTHLIKTRGQQVTLRCSPKSGHDTVSWYQQALGQGPQFIFQYYEEEERQRGNFPDRFSGHQFPNYSSELNVNALLLGDSALYLCASSLPGLAGTTDTQYFGPGTRLTVL.

This clonotype was detected many times. This chain links TRBV7-8 with TRBJ2-3, with 7 bases that match TRBD2. The trim removed 5 bases at V and 7 bases at J, leaving 15 bases unmatched. The germline V gene has CDR1 SGHVS and CDR2 FQNEAQ. This CDR3 is 16 amino acids long. The CDR3 loop reads CASSPRSLAGEHTQYF. The CDR3, as DNA: TGTGCCAGCAGCCCCAGGTCACTTGCGGGGGAACATACGCAGTATTTT.

This clonotype has ten or more counts. The chain is built from TRBV7-9 and TRBJ2-3; a weak D match, TRBD2 (6 bases). With 5 bases removed from V and 2 bases from J, the gap between germline ends came to 17 bases. Germline V CDR1 and CDR2: SEHNR, FQNEAQ (reference sequence). The CDR3 totals 16 residues. For the CDR3, the DNA is TGTGCCAGCAGCCCTTATGGGGGGTACACCACAGATACGCAGTATTTT. Protein sequence: CASSPYGGYTTDTQYF.

This clonotype appeared many times. This rearrangement joins TRBV12-3 or TRBV12-4 to TRBJ2-4; no clear D. V was shortened by 4 bases and J by 7 bases, with 11 bases between the two germline ends. The CDR3 consists of 13 residues. The CDR3 sequence is CASSWSTGNIQYF. DNA for the CDR3: TGTGCCAGCAGTTGGTCAACTGGGAACATTCAGTACTTC.